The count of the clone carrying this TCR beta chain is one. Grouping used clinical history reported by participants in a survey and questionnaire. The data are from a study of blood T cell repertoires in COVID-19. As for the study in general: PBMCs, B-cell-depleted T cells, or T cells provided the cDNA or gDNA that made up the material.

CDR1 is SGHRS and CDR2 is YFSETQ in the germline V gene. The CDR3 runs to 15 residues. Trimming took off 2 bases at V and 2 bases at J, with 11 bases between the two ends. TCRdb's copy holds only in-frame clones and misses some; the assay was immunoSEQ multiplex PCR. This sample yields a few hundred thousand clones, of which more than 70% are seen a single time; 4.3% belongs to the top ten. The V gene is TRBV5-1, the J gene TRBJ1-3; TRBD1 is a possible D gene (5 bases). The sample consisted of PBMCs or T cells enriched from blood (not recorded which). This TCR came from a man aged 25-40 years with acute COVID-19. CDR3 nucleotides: TGCGCCAGCAGCTTAGCAGGGCCCGCTGGAAACACCATATATTTT. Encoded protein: CASSLAGPAGNTIYF.